This TCR beta chain was captured by sequencing in a study of shared clonotypes between healthy human individuals. V was shortened by 0 bases and J by 5 bases, with 19 bases between the two germline ends. This CDR3 contains 17 residues. The germline V gene has CDR1 SGHNT and CDR2 YYREEE (reference sequence). In regard to this clone: Its antigen is undetermined.

Unsorted PBMCs provided DNA that was sequenced on ten immunoSEQ deep assay plates. Produced via immunoSEQ multiplex PCR; TCRdb's table is partial and in-frame only. The sample contains about half a million clones, roughly 80% of which appear only once. General study findings and limits: Investigators expected sequencing depth to affect clonotype sharing among donors.

Everyone who donated was a Caucasian adult who lived in Nashville, Tennessee. Sequencing was performed on PBMCs. The source of this sequence is a woman aged 40-49 years in good health. Some clones in this sample may be carry-over from other donors' samples. This chain connects TRBV5-4 to TRBJ2-3; D unresolved. The CDR3 here is CASSLALAAGYGDTQYF. The CDR3 DNA reads as TGTGCCAGCAGCTTGGCCTTGGCCGCTGGGTATGGAGATACGCAGTATTTT.